The 29 T cell receptor beta chains given below trace back to one sample, sequenced in a study of blood T cell repertoires in COVID-19. The method was immunoSEQ multiplex PCR; TCRdb's version includes in-frame clones alone and lacks a portion of them. The sample lists 200,000 to 250,000 clones; roughly 88% were seen once. The sample consisted of peripheral blood. Every receptor here comes from a man aged 50 to 60 with active or convalescent COVID-19.

The chain employs TRBV7-3 and TRBJ1-1; 11 bases agree with TRBD1. The length of the CDR3 is 19 residues. V was pared by 5 bases and J by 0 bases, with 14 bases of the junction left unmatched. CDR1 is SGHTA and CDR2 is FQGTGA in the germline V gene. As DNA, the CDR3 is TGTGCCAGCAGCCGCACCGTAAGGACAGGGGGCGCGATGAACACTGAAGCTTTCTTT. Encoded protein: CASSRTVRTGGAMNTEAFF.

J is TRBJ2-3 and V is TRBV6-2 or TRBV6-3; 9 bases are a match to TRBD2. CDR1 and CDR2 from the germline V gene are MNHEY and SVGEGT. V shed 2 bases and J 4 bases; nucleotides not matched to a gene: 4. This CDR3 is 15 amino acids long. DNA for the CDR3: TGTGCCAGCAGTTACGGACTAGCGAGGGCAGATACGCAGTATTTT. As protein: CASSYGLARADTQYF.

The chain recombines TRBV12-3 or TRBV12-4 with TRBJ2-7; D gene ambiguous. The CDR3 is 13 amino acids. The V gene lost 2 bases and the J gene lost 2 bases, with 7 bases spanning the gap. CDR3 in DNA: TGTGCCAGCAGTTTATACACTACCTACGAGCAGTACTTC. Translated, it gives CASSLYTTYEQYF.

The rearrangement links TRBV28 to TRBJ1-5; TRBD1 matches 11 bases. V lost 1 base, J lost 6 bases, and 2 bases stayed unmatched. The CDR3 has 15 amino acids. Germline CDR1 and CDR2: MDHEN and SYDVKM. The CDR3 here is CASSLYGTGGQPQHF. CDR3 sequence (DNA): TGTGCCAGCAGTTTATATGGGACAGGGGGTCAGCCCCAGCATTTT.

This clone has just one count. V is TRBV11-2 and J is TRBJ2-1, with 11 bases lining up with TRBD2. J was trimmed by 3 bases and V by 2 bases; bases with no gene match: 3. Germline CDR1 reads SGHAT; CDR2 reads FQNNGV. CDR3 size: 16 residues. CDR3 loop: CASSLRLAGIYNEQFF. The CDR3 DNA follows: TGTGCCAGCAGCTTACGACTAGCGGGAATCTACAATGAGCAGTTCTTC.

This chain joins TRBV7-8 and TRBJ2-5; 7 nucleotides align to TRBD1. This CDR3 contains 13 residues. The V segment lost 3 bases and the J segment 2 bases; nucleotides outside the gene matches: 0. The germline V gene has CDR1 SGHVS and CDR2 FQNEAQ. The CDR3 bases are TGTGCCAGCAGCTTGGACAGGCAAGAGACCCAGTACTTC. It specifies CASSLDRQETQYF.

V usage is TRBV11-2 and J usage is TRBJ1-2; 10 positions match TRBD1. The ends lost 1 base at V and 5 bases at J; junction bases unmatched: 4. The germline V gene has CDR1 SGHAT and CDR2 FQNNGV. The CDR3 consists of 15 residues. CDR3 in amino acids: CASSLVGGQGYGYTF. DNA for the CDR3: TGTGCCAGCAGCTTAGTTGGGGGACAGGGGTATGGCTACACCTTC. Supplemented by reference TRBV11-2 and TRBJ1-2, the full variable domain reads EAGVAQSPRYKIIEKRQSVAFWCNPISGHATLYWYQQILGQGPKLLIQFQNNGVVDDSQLPKDRFSAERLKGVDSTLKIQPAKLEDSAVYLCASSLVGGQGYGYTFGSGTRLTVV.

This chain links TRBV7-6 with TRBJ2-2, with 10 bases that match TRBD2. Germline CDR1 SGHVS, CDR2 FNYEAQ. The junction had 15 bases not matched to a gene; V was cut back by 0 bases and J by 5 bases. CDR3 size: 20 residues. The CDR3 is CASSLARSGGAGRSTGELFF. The CDR3 bases are TGTGCCAGCAGCTTAGCGCGGAGCGGGGGGGCCGGTAGATCAACCGGGGAGCTGTTTTTT.

V is TRBV6-6 and J is TRBJ2-7, with 7 nucleotides matching TRBD2. This CDR3 has 15 residues. V dropped 7 bases and J dropped 0; count of bases not matched to a gene: 9. Germline values: CDR1 MNHNY, CDR2 SVGAGI (reference sequence). The CDR3 protein is CASTREGDYSYEQYF. The CDR3 DNA reads as TGTGCCAGCACCCGAGAAGGGGACTACTCCTACGAGCAGTACTTC.

The chain has TRBV30 and TRBJ1-1, with D maybe TRBD1 (5 bases). The CDR3 sequence is 14 residues long. The V end lost 3 bases, the J end lost 4 bases, and 15 bases lay between the germline ends. Per germline, CDR1 GTSNPN and CDR2 SVGIG (reference sequence). The CDR3 spells CAWRPGGGATEAFF. For the CDR3, the DNA is TGTGCCTGGAGACCCGGGGGAGGCGCCACTGAAGCTTTCTTT.

CDR3 amino acids: CSVVLGAGEQYF. DNA of the CDR3: TGCAGCGTTGTTTTGGGGGCTGGCGAGCAGTACTTC. This chain links TRBV29-1 with TRBJ2-7; maybe TRBD1 (6 bases). The CDR3 is made up of 12 amino acids. V was trimmed by 4 bases and J by 6 bases, leaving 13 bases between them. Looked up from germline, CDR1 is SQVTM and CDR2 is ANQGSEA.

V and J are TRBV4-3 and TRBJ1-2, with TRBD1 as a possible D gene (6 bases). The CDR3 runs to 14 residues. Germline V gene sequence: CDR1 LGHNA, CDR2 YSLEER. The germline V and J ends were trimmed by 4 bases and 0 bases, with 9 bases remaining between them. CDR3 DNA sequence: TGCGCCAGCAGCCCGGGGGGCTCTAACTATGGCTACACCTTC. It encodes CASSPGGSNYGYTF.

The sample holds one count of this clone. The J gene is TRBJ2-7, the V gene TRBV2, with 7 bases aligning to TRBD2. The germline CDR1 and CDR2 sequences are SNHLY and FYNNEI. The CDR3 spans 16 residues. The V and J ends lost 1 base and 0 bases, in that order; junction bases with no gene match: 6. The CDR3 DNA reads TGTGCCAGCAGTGAAGTAGGGCGGGGGTCCTCCTACGAGCAGTACGTC. Residues: CASSEVGRGSSYEQYV.

This clone was counted between two and nine times. The chain uses TRBV28 and TRBJ1-5; D is possibly TRBD1 (6 bases). Germline V gene lookup returns CDR1 MDHEN and CDR2 SYDVKM. Trimming stripped 1 base from V and 4 bases from J, with 23 bases between. CDR3 size: 19 residues. This CDR3 reads CASSLYFRWASGVNQPQHF. CDR3 nucleotide sequence: TGTGCCAGCAGTTTATACTTTCGGTGGGCCTCAGGGGTAAATCAGCCCCAGCATTTT.

The CDR3 DNA reads TGCGCCAGCACCCATGGGGAGGGAAGCGAAAAACTGTTTTTT. Residues: CASTHGEGSEKLFF. This rearrangement joins TRBV5-1 to TRBJ1-4; D unresolved. Trimming removed 6 bases from V and 8 bases from J, with 17 bases in between. In germline, CDR1 is SGHRS, CDR2 YFSETQ. CDR3 length: 14 residues.

The J gene is TRBJ1-6, the V gene TRBV27; D is ambiguous. Germline CDR1 reads MNHEY; CDR2 reads SMNVEV (reference sequence). V was trimmed by 2 bases and J by 0 bases, leaving 5 bases between them. The CDR3 consists of 15 residues. The CDR3 nucleotides are TGTGCCAGCAGTTTACGGAGCTCCTATAATTCACCCCTCCACTTT. Its translation is CASSLRSSYNSPLHF.

The chain couples TRBV5-1 to TRBJ2-3, with D perhaps TRBD2 (6 bases). Germline V gene sequence: CDR1 SGHRS, CDR2 YFSETQ. There are 19 residues in the CDR3. The germline V and J ends were trimmed by 4 bases and 6 bases, with 30 bases remaining between them. CDR3 sequence: CASSQLGGRGLTRSDTQYF. Written as DNA, the CDR3 is TGCGCCAGCAGCCAGCTTGGGGGTAGGGGACTTACCCGTTCGGATACGCAGTATTTT.

The chain links TRBV5-1 to TRBJ2-1; 8 nucleotides line up with TRBD1. Trimming at V came to 4 bases and at J to 0 bases, leaving 6 bases not matched to a gene. The CDR3 length is 16 residues. Germline V lookup: CDR1 SGHRS, CDR2 YFSETQ. CDR3 amino acids: CASSTDRANSYNEQFF. The CDR3 nucleotides are TGCGCCAGCAGCACGGACAGGGCCAACTCCTACAATGAGCAGTTCTTC.

The genes are TRBV5-1 and TRBJ2-7, with D perhaps TRBD1 (5 bases). CDR1 and CDR2 (germline): SGHRS, YFSETQ. The CDR3 is made up of 12 amino acids. Trimming cost V 0 bases and J 6 bases, with 7 bases left between them. The CDR3 loop reads CASSLEQGEQYF. CDR3 nucleotide sequence: TGCGCCAGCAGCTTGGAGCAGGGCGAGCAGTACTTC.

This clone was picked up one time. The V and J genes are TRBV28 and TRBJ1-2; no clear D gene. CDR1 and CDR2 (germline): MDHEN, SYDVKM. The CDR3 sequence is 13 residues long. Trimming shortened V by 2 bases and J by 6 bases, and 10 bases separated the two germline ends. This CDR3 reads CASSLQIPHGYTF. The CDR3 nucleotides are TGTGCCAGCAGTTTACAGATCCCTCATGGCTACACCTTC.

The chain is built from TRBV4-3 and TRBJ1-5; D not certain. With 2 bases removed from V and 5 bases from J, the gap between germline ends came to 16 bases. This CDR3 region has 16 residues. Germline loops: CDR1 LGHNA, CDR2 YSLEER. CDR3 sequence (DNA): TGCGCCAGCAGCCAATCCCGGAACAGCCCTTATCAGCCCCAGCATTTT. It encodes CASSQSRNSPYQPQHF.

V and J are TRBV14 and TRBJ2-7, with a possible D match to TRBD2 (5 bases). Between the trimmed V and J ends, which lost 0 bases and 6 bases, there was a span of 6 bases. The CDR3 is 12 residues long. The germline CDR1 and CDR2 sequences are SGHDN and FVKESK. In DNA, the CDR3 is TGTGCCAGCAGCCAAGACGGAGGCGAGCAGTACTTC. Amino acid sequence: CASSQDGGEQYF.

The gene calls are TRBV5-4 and TRBJ2-1; 9 bases line up with TRBD2. Germline CDR1 SGHNT, CDR2 YYREEE (reference sequence). CDR3 length: 16 residues. V was pared by 0 bases and J by 7 bases, with 8 bases of the junction left unmatched. As DNA, the CDR3 is TGTGCCAGCAGCTTGGGGAGGTCTAGCGGGAAGAATGAGCAGTTCTTC. Its protein is CASSLGRSSGKNEQFF.

This clone was picked up one time. The V gene is TRBV10-1, the J gene TRBJ2-7, with TRBD2 matching over 8 bases. Germline CDR1 WNHNN, CDR2 SYGVQD (reference sequence). V dropped 8 bases and J dropped 4; count of bases not matched to a gene: 13. This CDR3 spans 15 amino acids. DNA for the CDR3: TGCGCCAGCGGGTTCAGCGGGAGTATTAAGTACGAGCAGTACTTC. Translated: CASGFSGSIKYEQYF.

In the case of this clone: An end of the junction differs from the germline gene, which may be a read error. This chain connects TRBV5-1 to TRBJ2-1; 7 bases align to TRBD1. The CDR3 contains 16 residues. Germline loops: CDR1 SGHRS, CDR2 YFSETQ. The CDR3 loop is CASSPQPGTAYTEQFF. CDR3 DNA: TGCGCCAGCAGCCCACAACCCGGGACAGCATACACTGAGCAGTTCTTC.

The rearrangement joins TRBV7-6 to TRBJ2-7; 7 bases align to TRBD2. V gave up 6 bases and J gave up 4 bases; unmatched junction bases: 15. The CDR3 runs to 16 residues. Germline V gene sequence: CDR1 SGHVS, CDR2 FNYEAQ. As DNA, the CDR3 is TGTGCCAGCAGAGGTGGGCAAGCGGGGTCCGATTACGAGCAGTACTTC. Translating it yields CASRGGQAGSDYEQYF.

The chain combines TRBV7-2 with TRBJ1-4, with D perhaps matching TRBD1 (6 bases). The V gene lost 2 bases and the J gene lost 8 bases, with 15 bases spanning the gap. The CDR3 extends over 15 amino acids. Germline-derived CDR1 and CDR2 are SGHTA and FQGNSA. The CDR3 nucleotides are TGTGCCAGCAGCTTACCACAGGGTCCAGCGGAAAAACTGTTTTTT. Translation gives CASSLPQGPAEKLFF.

The V and J genes are TRBV5-1 and TRBJ2-1; no firm D call. This CDR3 spans 14 amino acids. Per germline, CDR1 SGHRS and CDR2 YFSETQ. V shed 6 bases and J shed 0 bases, with 10 bases lying between them. The CDR3 sequence is CASTSFSSYNEQFF. The CDR3 coding sequence is TGCGCCAGCACCTCGTTTAGCTCCTACAATGAGCAGTTCTTC.

The chain carries TRBV7-2 and TRBJ1-1; D unresolved. This CDR3 spans 12 amino acids. The germline V gene has CDR1 SGHTA and CDR2 FQGNSA. V was cut by 3 bases and J by 10 bases, with 12 bases left in between. CDR3 bases: TGTGCCAGCAGCTTGAGTTTTGGTGGAGCTTTCTTT. It encodes CASSLSFGGAFF.